This T cell receptor beta chain is drawn from a study of molecular identifiers for immune sequencing clone quantification. General observations from the study: Identical barcode-sharing TCR molecules could lead to underestimated sizes for highly expanded clones. Over 98% of CMV-specific effector molecules, but under 1% of naive ones, were in clones above 20 copies.

Each CDR3 protein is one row after TCRdb ran MiXCR on the PCR reads. The top ten hold around 0.86% of the sample, which has 460,000 or so distinct CDR3 sequences, about 21% seen once. Comment on this clonotype: What it binds is not known.

The CDR3 has 12 residues. The germline CDR1 and CDR2 sequences are MNHEY and SMNVEV (reference sequence). V was clipped by 3 bases and J by 8 bases, with 10 bases between them. The sequence was collected from a human donor in good health. Some libraries in this study had Jurkat cell RNA spiked in. This chain joins TRBV27 and TRBJ1-1; D is ambiguous. Sequencing input: naive CD8+ T cells from blood, with Jurkat cell RNA spiked in. Subset defined: FACS-sorted CD8+CD4-CCR7+CD45RA+ naive T cells. The DNA for the CDR3 is TGTGCCAGCAGTTTTCCCGGCGGGGAAGCTTTCTTT. This translates into CASSFPGGEAFF.